This TCR beta chain was retrieved from a study of shared clonotypes between healthy human individuals. Sequenced by immunoSEQ multiplex PCR; TCRdb stores in-frame clones only, minus some. The sample contains a few hundred thousand clones, around 72% of which appear only once. Germline V gene lookup returns CDR1 SGHRS and CDR2 YFSETQ. V shed 5 bases and J shed 6 bases, with 18 bases lying between them. The CDR3 is 14 residues long. Sequences were obtained from memory CD4+ T cells sorted from blood. As to subset: CD45RA-negative fraction. This clonotype was obtained from a man aged 25-45 years in good health. V and J are TRBV5-1 and TRBJ2-7, with D possibly being TRBD1 or TRBD2 (5 bases each). The DNA for the CDR3 is TGCGCCAGCAGTCCAATTAACGGGGCCCTCGAGCAGTACTTC. Protein sequence: CASSPINGALEQYF. The full variable domain, rest sourced from reference TRBV5-1 and TRBJ2-7, is KAGVTQTPRYLIKTRGQQVTLSCSPISGHRSVSWYQQTPGQGLQFLFEYFSETQRNKGNFPGRFSGRQFSNSRSEMNVSTLELGDSALYLCASSPINGALEQYFGPGTRLTVT.